The 27 T cell receptor beta chains presented below share a single source sample, sequenced in a study of OX40 agonist ivuxolimab in advanced cancers. The data were produced by immunoSEQ multiplex PCR, yet TCRdb's version contains in-frame clones alone and is incomplete. The table records about 60,000 clones, 87% of them present only once. The specimen comprised CD4+ or CD8+ T cells sorted from blood, sampled in a trial of the OX40 agonist ivuxolimab. These receptors came from an adult with an advanced solid tumor such as melanoma, head and neck, liver or kidney cancer.

V usage is TRBV2 and J usage is TRBJ2-5, with 7 bases that match TRBD2. Germline V CDR1 and CDR2: SNHLY, FYNNEI. This CDR3 region has 15 residues. V dropped 9 bases and J dropped 4; count of bases not matched to a gene: 14. The CDR3 bases are TGTGCCAGTGTTGGGGAGGGCCCTCGGGGAGAGACCCAGTACTTC. It codes for CASVGEGPRGETQYF.

The genes are TRBV27 and TRBJ1-6; 7 positions agree with TRBD1. With V trimmed by 4 bases and J by 7 bases, 1 base remained unmatched. Germline CDR1 reads MNHEY; CDR2 reads SMNVEV (reference sequence). The CDR3 runs to 13 residues. CDR3 bases: TGTGCCAGCAGTTGGGACAGAAATTCACCCCTCCACTTT. Translation: CASSWDRNSPLHF.

The chain joins TRBV6-5 to TRBJ1-3, with D possibly being TRBD1 (5 bases). CDR1 and CDR2 (germline): MNHEY, SVGAGI. This CDR3 is 15 amino acids long. The germline V and J ends were trimmed by 5 bases and 1 base, with 12 bases remaining between them. The DNA of the CDR3 is TGTGCCAGCAGTCATGACAGCAATTCTGGAAACACCATATATTTT. Translation: CASSHDSNSGNTIYF.

The rearrangement joins TRBV18 to TRBJ2-2; D unresolved. The CDR3 has 15 residues. Germline V CDR1 and CDR2: KGHSH, LQKENI. Trimming took 2 bases from V and 3 from J, leaving 10 bases between them. The CDR3 sequence is CASSPVRTDTGELFF. The CDR3 nucleotides read TGTGCCAGCTCACCAGTCAGAACGGACACCGGGGAGCTGTTTTTT.

The chain has TRBV30 and TRBJ2-7, with a weak D call TRBD1 (5 bases). Germline lookup yields CDR1 GTSNPN and CDR2 SVGIG (reference sequence). This CDR3 has 14 residues. Trimming removed 4 bases at V and 5 bases at J, with 18 bases between. CDR3: CAWIPSHQGNEQYF. Written as DNA, the CDR3 is TGTGCCTGGATTCCCTCCCACCAGGGCAACGAGCAGTACTTC.

The chain joins TRBV30 to TRBJ2-3; 14 positions match TRBD2. The CDR3 runs 14 residues. Trimming at V came to 1 base and at J to 6 bases, leaving 0 bases not matched to a gene. Germline lookup yields CDR1 GTSNPN and CDR2 SVGIG (reference sequence). The CDR3, as DNA: TGTGCCTGGAGTGGACTAGCGGGAGGGGATACGCAGTATTTT. Protein: CAWSGLAGGDTQYF.

This clone was picked up a small number of times. The rearrangement uses TRBV2 and TRBJ1-5; the D gene is possibly TRBD1 (6 bases). Germline CDR1 reads SNHLY; CDR2 reads FYNNEI. With 6 bases removed from V and 0 bases from J, the gap between germline ends came to 18 bases. The CDR3 loop spans 17 amino acids. The CDR3 sequence: CASSMEGGRYSNQPQHF. The CDR3 DNA is TGTGCCAGCAGCATGGAAGGGGGACGATATAGCAATCAGCCCCAGCATTTT.

This clone has more than one count but fewer than ten. The chain couples TRBV28 to TRBJ2-7; no clear D gene. V gave up 5 bases and J gave up 2 bases, with 7 bases separating them. The germline V gene has CDR1 MDHEN and CDR2 SYDVKM. The CDR3 extends over 12 amino acids. CDR3 DNA sequence: TGTGCCAGCAGTGTCGAGCCCTACGAGCAGTACTTC. Amino acid sequence: CASSVEPYEQYF.

The chain recombines TRBV19 with TRBJ1-1, with 7 nucleotides matching TRBD1. The germline CDR1 and CDR2 sequences are LNHDA and SQIVND (reference sequence). The junction had 6 bases not matched to a gene; V was cut back by 5 bases and J by 6 bases. The CDR3 is made up of 13 amino acids. The DNA of the CDR3 is TGTGCCAGTAGTCCGACAGGGATCGCTGAAGCTTTCTTT. Its protein product is CASSPTGIAEAFF. The whole variable domain, filled in from reference TRBV19 and TRBJ1-1, reads DGGITQSPKYLFRKEGQNVTLSCEQNLNHDAMYWYRQDPGQGLRLIYYSQIVNDFQKGDIAEGYSVSREKKESFPLTVTSAQKNPTAFYLCASSPTGIAEAFFGQGTRLTVV.

CDR3 loop: CASSPSGWYNEQFF. For the CDR3, the DNA is TGTGCCAGTTCCCCTAGCGGGTGGTACAATGAGCAGTTCTTC. The chain employs TRBV28 and TRBJ2-1; TRBD2 matches 8 bases. This CDR3 comprises 14 residues. V was clipped by 9 bases and J by 4 bases; unmatched bases: 8. Germline V lookup: CDR1 MDHEN, CDR2 SYDVKM.

This chain uses TRBV5-1 with TRBJ2-3; perhaps TRBD1 as D (6 bases). The V gene lost 3 bases and the J gene lost 3 bases, with 17 bases spanning the gap. The germline V gene has CDR1 SGHRS and CDR2 YFSETQ. This CDR3 is 16 amino acids long. The DNA for the CDR3 is TGCGCCAGCAGCTCAGGACAGTCTTGGGCGACAGATACGCAGTATTTT. Translated, it gives CASSSGQSWATDTQYF.

CDR3 DNA sequence: TGTGCCAGCAGCTTAGACACTTCGGAGACCCAGTACTTC. This translates into CASSLDTSETQYF. This chain connects TRBV7-9 to TRBJ2-5; the D is unclear. Trimming cost V 1 base and J 5 bases, with 8 bases left between them. The CDR3 consists of 13 residues. The V gene's germline CDR1 is SEHNR and CDR2 FQNEAQ (reference sequence). The full variable domain, with the rest looked up from reference TRBV7-9 and TRBJ2-5, is DTGVSQNPRHKITKRGQNVTFRCDPISEHNRLYWYRQTLGQGPEFLTYFQNEAQLEKSRLLSDRFSAERPKGSFSTLEIQRTEQGDSAMYLCASSLDTSETQYFGPGTRLLVL.

This rearrangement joins TRBV18 to TRBJ1-4; 9 nucleotides agree with TRBD1. The germline V gene has CDR1 KGHSH and CDR2 LQKENI. Unmatched junction bases numbered 4, after V lost 3 bases and J lost 8 bases. This CDR3 spans 14 amino acids. DNA for the CDR3: TGTGCCAGCTCACCGGGACAGGGAGGCGAAAAACTGTTTTTT. Translation: CASSPGQGGEKLFF.

This sequence joins TRBV4-2 and TRBJ2-5, with 13 bases fitting TRBD2. CDR1 and CDR2 (germline): LGHNA, YNFKEQ. The V gene end was trimmed by 3 bases and the J gene end by 5 bases; junction bases not matched to a gene: 9. The CDR3 has 17 residues. CDR3 sequence: CASSHPQETSGRETQYF. DNA of the CDR3: TGTGCCAGCAGCCATCCCCAGGAGACTAGCGGGAGGGAGACCCAGTACTTC.

The chain recombines TRBV19 with TRBJ1-5, with D perhaps TRBD1 (6 bases). Trimming cost V 5 bases and J 2 bases, with 19 bases left between them. Per the germline V gene, CDR1 is LNHDA and CDR2 is SQIVND (reference sequence). This CDR3 has 17 amino acids. CDR3 bases: TGTGCCAGTAGTCTGACCCGATCAGGGGCTGGCAATCAGCCCCAGCATTTT. This encodes CASSLTRSGAGNQPQHF.

This sequence joins TRBV7-2 and TRBJ2-5; 8 bases map to TRBD1. CDR1 and CDR2 from the germline V gene are SGHTA and FQGNSA. The CDR3 totals 16 residues. With V trimmed by 5 bases and J by 5 bases, 13 bases remained unmatched. The CDR3 loop reads CASSVGGQGSWETQYF. The DNA of the CDR3 is TGTGCCAGCAGCGTAGGAGGACAGGGTTCCTGGGAGACCCAGTACTTC.

This rearrangement joins TRBV5-5 to TRBJ2-7; a weak D match, TRBD1 (5 bases). Trimming cost V 2 bases and J 7 bases, with 16 bases left between them. This CDR3 has 14 residues. CDR1 SGHKS and CDR2 YYEKEE come from the germline V gene (reference sequence). The CDR3 bases are TGTGCCAGCAGCTTAAAAATGGACACGAGTGAGCAGTACTTC. It translates to CASSLKMDTSEQYF.

The table lists this clone with a few counts. The V call is TRBV5-5, the J call TRBJ1-1; TRBD1 matches at 9 bases. The junction had 9 bases not matched to a gene; V was cut back by 0 bases and J by 0 bases. Per the germline V gene, CDR1 is SGHKS and CDR2 is YYEKEE (reference sequence). The CDR3 has 18 residues. As DNA, the CDR3 is TGTGCCAGCAGCTTGGCTTGGGGACAGGGACTTATGAACACTGAAGCTTTCTTT. Its translation: CASSLAWGQGLMNTEAFF.

This clone was observed a single time. The chain is built from TRBV5-1 and TRBJ2-1, with 8 bases lining up with TRBD1. Trimming removed 0 bases from V and 5 bases from J; junction bases left unmatched: 10. CDR3 length equals 17 residues. CDR1 and CDR2 from the germline V gene are SGHRS and YFSETQ. The CDR3 sequence is CASSLGLGQVNNNEQFF. The DNA for the CDR3 is TGCGCCAGCAGCTTGGGGCTGGGACAGGTAAACAACAATGAGCAGTTCTTC.

The chain recombines TRBV11-2 with TRBJ2-7; unclear D gene. Trimming pared 4 bases from V and 4 bases from J, leaving 11 bases between. Germline V gene lookup returns CDR1 SGHAT and CDR2 FQNNGV. The CDR3 has 13 amino acids. The CDR3 region is CASSSPDQYEQYF. CDR3 bases: TGTGCCAGCAGCTCCCCCGACCAGTACGAGCAGTACTTC.

The chain couples TRBV20-1 to TRBJ2-1; the D gene is possibly TRBD2 (5 bases). The V end was cut by 4 bases, the J end by 7 bases, with 8 bases between. CDR3 size: 11 residues. Germline loops: CDR1 DFQATT, CDR2 SNEGSKA (reference sequence). The CDR3 sequence is CSATRGNEQFF. The CDR3 coding sequence is TGCAGTGCTACTCGAGGGAATGAGCAGTTCTTC.

This chain uses TRBV19 with TRBJ2-2; 10 bases are shared with TRBD2. Germline assignment: CDR1 LNHDA and CDR2 SQIVND (reference sequence). V gave up 5 bases and J gave up 0 bases; unmatched junction bases: 3. This CDR3 is 16 amino acids long. CDR3 coding DNA: TGTGCCAGTAGTCCTACTAGCGGGACGAACACCGGGGAGCTGTTTTTT. This translates into CASSPTSGTNTGELFF.

The V gene is TRBV5-6, the J gene TRBJ2-5; tentative D call: TRBD1 (5 bases). The J call is doubtful: the DNA matches TRBJ2-7 better. The CDR3 sequence is 15 residues long. The germline V gene encodes CDR1 SGHDT and CDR2 YYEEEE. The CDR3 loop is CASSFFDRGAYEQYF. DNA for the CDR3: TGTGCCAGCAGCTTCTTCGATAGGGGCGCCTACGAGCAGTACTTC.

V gene TRBV6-1 combines with J gene TRBJ2-3; D possibly corresponds to TRBD1 (6 bases). The V and J ends lost 7 bases and 2 bases respectively, with 16 bases between them. CDR3 length: 15 amino acids. Germline loops: CDR1 MNHNS, CDR2 SASEGT. The CDR3 nucleotides are TGTGCCAGCATGAGGCACGGACAGCTCACAGATACGCAGTATTTT. Residues: CASMRHGQLTDTQYF.

V is TRBV18 and J is TRBJ2-2; 10 bases fit TRBD2. This CDR3 spans 17 amino acids. The junction had 8 bases not matched to a gene; V was cut back by 3 bases and J by 4 bases. Germline CDR1 is KGHSH and CDR2 is LQKENI. CDR3 residues: CASSPSGIAGGTGELFF. The CDR3 DNA follows: TGTGCCAGCTCACCGAGCGGAATAGCGGGAGGCACCGGGGAGCTGTTTTTT.

CDR3 sequence reads: CASSMGRGNNYGYTF. The CDR3 coding sequence is TGTGCCAGTAGTATGGGCAGGGGAAATAACTATGGCTACACCTTC. The V call is TRBV19, the J call TRBJ1-2, with a possible D match to TRBD1 (6 bases). The germline V and J ends were trimmed by 3 bases and 1 base, with 12 bases remaining between them. CDR1 and CDR2 from the germline V gene are LNHDA and SQIVND (reference sequence). The CDR3 has 15 amino acids. Together with reference TRBV19 and TRBJ1-2, the CDR3 gives the full variable domain: DGGITQSPKYLFRKEGQNVTLSCEQNLNHDAMYWYRQDPGQGLRLIYYSQIVNDFQKGDIAEGYSVSREKKESFPLTVTSAQKNPTAFYLCASSMGRGNNYGYTFGSGTRLTVV.

V usage is TRBV4-3 and J usage is TRBJ2-3; D is uncertain. The V gene lost 0 bases and the J gene lost 0 bases, with 7 bases spanning the gap. Looked up from germline, CDR1 is LGHNA and CDR2 is YSLEER. This CDR3 has 15 amino acids. The CDR3 DNA reads as TGCGCCAGCAGCCAAGATCCTCGCAGCACAGATACGCAGTATTTT. Translation: CASSQDPRSTDTQYF.